This TCR beta chain was recorded in a study of T cells in Graves' hyperthyroidism and ophthalmopathy. Study-level information: It was at initial diagnosis, before any treatment, that peripheral blood was collected.

In this sample, this clonotype turned up many times. The antigen is not known. RNA transcripts were the template for amplifying TCR beta CDR3 regions. The study used the HTBI primer set for a first-round RT-PCR of the TCR CDR3. A single record per CDR3 protein comes from TCRdb applying MiXCR to the multiplex PCR reads. The sample has 500,000 or so distinct CDR3 sequences; 15% to 20% are singletons. Study conclusions and caveats: Researchers found most expanded thyroid clonotypes above 0.001 in blood as well.

Germline CDR1 SNHLY, CDR2 FYNNEI. CDR3 length equals 18 residues. Trimming at V came to 2 bases and at J to 0 bases, leaving 11 bases not matched to a gene. Sequencing was done on a sample of blood. The genes are TRBV2 and TRBJ2-7; 9 nucleotides align to TRBD2. The receptor comes from a woman under 30 with Graves' ophthalmopathy. The CDR3 bases are TGTGCCAGCAGTGAAATGGGCCTAGCGGGACTCAGCTCCTACGAGCAGTACTTC. Translated, it gives CASSEMGLAGLSSYEQYF.